Each of the 7 T cell receptor beta chains below was sequenced from the same sample in a study of blood T cell repertoires in COVID-19. The method was immunoSEQ multiplex PCR; TCRdb's version includes in-frame clones alone and lacks a portion of them. The sample yields about 100,000 clones, 85% to 95% seen once. The specimen was peripheral blood. The receptors here all came from a man in his fifties with active COVID-19.

The rearrangement uses TRBV19 and TRBJ2-5, with 9 bases matching TRBD1. The CDR3 is 14 amino acids. Trimming cost V 3 bases and J 2 bases; bases outside gene matches: 1. Germline V gives CDR1 LNHDA, CDR2 SQIVND (reference sequence). The CDR3 loop reads CASSMDRGQETQYF. CDR3 nucleotide sequence: TGTGCCAGTAGTATGGACAGGGGACAAGAGACCCAGTACTTC.

The CDR3 DNA reads as TGTGCCAGCAGTTCCACCGGGACAGGGTACAATGAGCAGTTCTTC. Its protein is CASSSTGTGYNEQFF. The V gene is TRBV6-6, the J gene TRBJ2-1, with 9 bases lining up with TRBD1. The CDR3 is 15 residues long. The junction had 5 bases not matched to a gene; V was cut back by 4 bases and J by 4 bases. In germline, CDR1 is MNHNY, CDR2 SVGAGI (reference sequence).

This clone was seen once. The J gene is TRBJ2-5, the V gene TRBV28, with D unresolved. The length of the CDR3 is 11 residues. CDR1 and CDR2 (germline): MDHEN, SYDVKM. The V end was cut by 6 bases, the J end by 3 bases, with 5 bases between. CDR3 coding DNA: TGTGCCAGCAGCCCAAAAGAGACCCAGTACTTC. It is translated as CASSPKETQYF.

The V and J genes are TRBV5-5 and TRBJ2-1; TRBD1 matches at 7 bases. This CDR3 contains 14 residues. The V and J ends lost 0 bases and 5 bases, in that order; junction bases with no gene match: 2. The germline V gene has CDR1 SGHKS and CDR2 YYEKEE (reference sequence). Here the CDR3 DNA reads TGTGCCAGCAGCTTGGGACAGGGTCACAATGAGCAGTTCTTC. Residues: CASSLGQGHNEQFF.

The rearrangement joins TRBV10-3 to TRBJ1-1; D ambiguous. V lost 0 bases and J 4 bases, leaving 9 bases between the germline ends. This CDR3 is 14 amino acids long. CDR1 and CDR2 (germline): ENHRY, SYGVKD. The chain's CDR3 is CAISESRRVTEAFF. CDR3 nucleotides: TGTGCCATCAGTGAGTCCCGGCGGGTCACTGAAGCTTTCTTT.

The CDR3: CASSGTGFVQPQHF. In DNA, the CDR3 is TGTGCCAGCAGTGGGACAGGGTTTGTTCAGCCCCAGCATTTT. V gene TRBV25-1 combines with J gene TRBJ1-5, with 8 bases lining up with TRBD1. The germline gives CDR1 MGHDK, CDR2 SYGVNS. V lost 4 bases and J lost 6; bases outside the gene matches: 5. The CDR3 is made up of 14 amino acids.

The J gene is TRBJ2-2, the V gene TRBV7-2, with D maybe TRBD2 (6 bases). V was trimmed by 2 bases and J by 6 bases, leaving 16 bases between them. Looked up from germline, CDR1 is SGHTA and CDR2 is FQGNSA. This CDR3 is 16 amino acids long. For the CDR3, the DNA is TGTGCCAGCAGCTTATCCCCGGGAGTAGCGGCCGGGGAGCTGTTTTTT. This sequence encodes CASSLSPGVAAGELFF.